This T cell receptor (beta chain) was recorded in a study of glioma-infiltrating T cells. Study-level results: Non-neoplastic patients had below-expected tissue-blood divergence, while all gliomas exceeded expectation. Only very few CDR3 sequences appeared in both tissue and blood.

As to this clonotype: Antigen unknown.

This CDR3 is 14 amino acids long. Trimming took off 0 bases at V and 7 bases at J, with 12 bases between the two ends. Germline assignment: CDR1 SGHTA and CDR2 FQGNSA. The iRepertoire nested amplicon-rescue multiplex PCR amplified TCR alpha and beta CDR3s from RNA. Input was roughly 100-450 ng of tissue mRNA or PBMC total RNA. TCRdb re-derived calls from the multiplex PCR reads in MiXCR, one entry per CDR3 protein. The table has under 150,000 distinct CDR3 sequences, about 39% seen once. This chain joins TRBV7-2 and TRBJ2-5; no clear D. Sequenced input: glioma tissue, nonneoplastic brain tissue, or PBMCs (not recorded which). The sequence derives from a human donor with low-grade glioma or glioblastoma, undergoing nonglioma brain surgery, or in good health (not recorded which). The CDR3 region has the DNA TGTGCCAGCAGCTTAGCGCTATTTGGCGGGACCCAGTACTTC. It is translated as CASSLALFGGTQYF.